Reported below is one TCR beta chain. Its antigen is undetermined. CD45RO-negative, CCR7-positively selected cells formed the naive CD8 fraction, excluding terminally differentiated effector memory CD45RA+ cells. Trimming removed 7 bases from V and 7 bases from J; junction bases left unmatched: 3. The germline gives CDR1 SGHTS, CDR2 YDEGEE. This CDR3 has 12 amino acids. Assay execution took place at the deep level. Once extracted for a subset, genomic DNA was divided evenly among several immunoSEQ plates. Clones were read by immunoSEQ multiplex PCR, and TCRdb kept only the in-frame ones, dropping some. Counted here are hundreds of thousands of clones, less than 97% occurring once; the ten biggest clones make up around 0.097%. This sample was taken from a study of shared clonotypes between healthy human individuals. Broader study findings: Among the subsets, naive ones generally showed larger estimated richness than memory ones. Sampling was confined to blood; repertoires within tissues likely differ.

The source of this sequence is a woman under 40 in good health. Sequences were obtained from naive CD8+ T cells sorted from blood. V gene TRBV5-8 combines with J gene TRBJ2-1, with 9 bases lining up with TRBD1. The CDR3 DNA sequence: TGTGCCAGCGGGGACAGGGTTAATGAGCAGTTCTTC. Amino acid sequence: CASGDRVNEQFF.